These 27 T cell receptor beta chains share one sample of origin, sequenced in a study of blood T cell repertoires in COVID-19. TCRdb keeps only in-frame clones here, not all; method: immunoSEQ multiplex PCR. The sample gives roughly 50,000 clones, 70% to 85% of which show up once; approximately 3.4% is in the top ten. The sample comprised peripheral blood. The receptor source for this set is a man between 60 and 75 years old with acute or convalescent COVID-19.

The chain joins TRBV30 to TRBJ2-1; D unresolved. The CDR3 is 14 residues long. Trimming took 0 bases from V and 0 from J, leaving 6 bases between them. Germline V gene lookup returns CDR1 GTSNPN and CDR2 SVGIG (reference sequence). This CDR3 is CAWSVRSSYNEQFF. The CDR3 nucleotides are TGTGCCTGGAGTGTACGGAGCTCCTACAATGAGCAGTTCTTC.

Points on this clone: The same CDR3 is also encoded by other DNA sequences in this sample. The rearrangement joins TRBV14 to TRBJ1-4; 7 nucleotides line up with TRBD1. Germline loops: CDR1 SGHDN, CDR2 FVKESK. The CDR3 is made up of 16 amino acids. The V segment lost 2 bases and the J segment 4 bases; nucleotides outside the gene matches: 7. The CDR3 is CASSQSGQANNEKLFF. The CDR3 DNA reads TGTGCCAGCAGCCAATCTGGACAGGCAAATAATGAAAAACTGTTTTTT. Full variable domain (rest looked up from reference TRBV14 and TRBJ1-4): EAGVTQFPSHSVIEKGQTVTLRCDPISGHDNLYWYRRVMGKEIKFLLHFVKESKQDESGMPNNRFLAERTGGTYSTLKVQPAELEDSGVYFCASSQSGQANNEKLFFGSGTQLSVL.

The rearrangement links TRBV19 to TRBJ2-1; tentative D call: TRBD2 (5 bases). The V and J ends lost 6 bases and 8 bases respectively, with 20 bases between them. Germline V gene data show CDR1 as LNHDA and CDR2 as SQIVND (reference sequence). The CDR3 totals 15 residues. CDR3 region: CASSSREVAGDEQFF. Here the CDR3 DNA reads TGTGCCAGTAGCTCAAGAGAAGTAGCCGGGGATGAGCAGTTCTTC. Combining the CDR3 with reference TRBV19 and TRBJ2-1 gives the whole variable domain DGGITQSPKYLFRKEGQNVTLSCEQNLNHDAMYWYRQDPGQGLRLIYYSQIVNDFQKGDIAEGYSVSREKKESFPLTVTSAQKNPTAFYLCASSSREVAGDEQFFGPGTRLTVL.

The rearrangement uses TRBV11-2 and TRBJ2-7, with D perhaps matching TRBD2 (5 bases). The CDR3 runs to 12 residues. Germline CDR1 SGHAT, CDR2 FQNNGV. V lost 5 bases to trimming and J lost 2 bases, with 7 bases between them. The chain's CDR3 is CASSPGTYEQYF. The CDR3 DNA follows: TGTGCCAGCAGCCCGGGGACCTACGAGCAGTACTTC.

This clone was seen only once. The chain links TRBV5-6 to TRBJ2-3; D call uncertain. The V and J ends lost 1 base and 0 bases respectively, with 15 bases between them. Germline CDR1 reads SGHDT; CDR2 reads YYEEEE. The CDR3 runs 17 residues. In DNA form, the CDR3 reads TGTGCCAGCAGCTTGCGTTTTACAGAAATGAGCACAGATACGCAGTATTTT. Amino acid sequence: CASSLRFTEMSTDTQYF.

This chain links TRBV11-2 with TRBJ1-5, with 11 bases identical to TRBD1. Germline assignment: CDR1 SGHAT and CDR2 FQNNGV. CDR3 length: 15 amino acids. V shed 3 bases and J 6 bases; nucleotides not matched to a gene: 4. CDR3 in amino acids: CASSFRTGGGQPQHF. CDR3 coding DNA: TGTGCCAGCAGCTTCCGGACAGGGGGCGGTCAGCCCCAGCATTTT.

The chain joins TRBV6-5 to TRBJ2-7; 9 nucleotides match TRBD2. The germline gives CDR1 MNHEY, CDR2 SVGAGI. The J segment lost 3 bases and the V segment lost 5 bases, leaving 8 bases of the junction unmatched. The CDR3 consists of 15 residues. CDR3 nucleotides: TGTGCCAGCAGTCCAGCGGGAGGCACATTCTACGAGCAGTACTTC. Its protein product is CASSPAGGTFYEQYF.

In nucleotides, the CDR3 is TGTGCCAGCAGTTATCGAGCAGGGGACGTGACTGAAGCTTTCTTT. Translating gives CASSYRAGDVTEAFF. The rearrangement uses TRBV6-2 or TRBV6-3 and TRBJ1-1; D perhaps matches TRBD1 (6 bases). The ends were cut back, 3 bases at V and 5 bases at J, with 16 bases in the middle. This CDR3 is built from 15 residues. Germline V gene data show CDR1 as MNHEY and CDR2 as SVGEGT.

This chain connects TRBV24-1 to TRBJ2-5, with D possibly matching TRBD1 (5 bases). This CDR3 comprises 13 residues. Trimming shortened V by 3 bases and J by 5 bases, and 9 bases separated the two germline ends. Germline values: CDR1 KGHDR, CDR2 SFDVKD. The CDR3 here is CATSDIRAETQYF. DNA for the CDR3: TGTGCCACCAGTGATATCAGGGCTGAGACCCAGTACTTC.

The chain carries TRBV24-1 and TRBJ2-5; possibly TRBD2 for D (5 bases). Germline assignment: CDR1 KGHDR and CDR2 SFDVKD. Trimming cost V 4 bases and J 1 base, with 18 bases left between them. CDR3 length: 17 residues. The CDR3 is CATSDARYREGQETQYF. DNA of the CDR3: TGTGCCACCAGTGACGCCCGTTACCGGGAAGGCCAAGAGACCCAGTACTTC.

The J gene is TRBJ2-2, the V gene TRBV18, with 11 bases that match TRBD2. The CDR3 is 18 amino acids. The germline V gene encodes CDR1 KGHSH and CDR2 LQKENI. After removal of 1 base from V and 5 bases from J, the junction contained 9 bases not matched to a gene. CDR3 in amino acids: CASSPLSLAGVDTGELFF. The CDR3 DNA reads as TGTGCCAGCTCACCACTTTCACTAGCGGGAGTTGATACCGGGGAGCTGTTTTTT.

The CDR3 sequence: CASSETGIEQFF. DNA of the CDR3: TGTGCCAGCAGTGAGACAGGGATAGAGCAGTTCTTC. This chain links TRBV6-1 with TRBJ2-1; 7 bases are shared with TRBD1. Germline V lookup: CDR1 MNHNS, CDR2 SASEGT. This CDR3 comprises 12 residues. V dropped 3 bases and J dropped 10; count of bases not matched to a gene: 3.

The J gene is TRBJ2-7, the V gene TRBV12-3 or TRBV12-4, with a tentative D call TRBD1 (5 bases). The ends were cut back, 5 bases at V and 6 bases at J, with 11 bases in the middle. The CDR3 sequence is 12 residues long. This CDR3 is CASSVGRGEQYF. DNA of the CDR3: TGTGCCAGCAGTGTCGGAAGGGGCGAGCAGTACTTC.

This chain uses TRBV28 with TRBJ1-5; TRBD1 might be the D (5 bases). CDR3 length: 16 amino acids. In germline, CDR1 is MDHEN, CDR2 SYDVKM. The V end was cut by 4 bases, the J end by 4 bases, with 17 bases between. This CDR3 is CASSSSGYRGNQPQHF. CDR3 nucleotides: TGTGCCAGCAGTTCCTCAGGGTATAGGGGAAATCAGCCCCAGCATTTT.

V gene TRBV4-3 combines with J gene TRBJ1-1; no definite D call. V was shortened by 2 bases and J by 4 bases, with 14 bases between the two germline ends. In germline, CDR1 is LGHNA, CDR2 YSLEER. The CDR3 covers 15 residues. The CDR3 sequence is CASSQLIGSGTEAFF. The CDR3 region has the DNA TGCGCCAGCAGCCAACTCATCGGGAGCGGCACTGAAGCTTTCTTT.

The chain combines TRBV5-4 with TRBJ2-1; perhaps TRBD1 as D (5 bases). The germline V gene has CDR1 SGHNT and CDR2 YYREEE (reference sequence). V dropped 2 bases and J dropped 5 bases, with 8 bases sitting between them. The CDR3 loop spans 13 amino acids. CDR3 DNA: TGTGCCAGCAGCTTCGACAGACACAATGAGCAGTTCTTC. This gives the protein CASSFDRHNEQFF.

The chain combines TRBV6-6 with TRBJ1-1, with a possible D match to TRBD1 (5 bases). The CDR3 consists of 15 residues. Trimming removed 2 bases from V and 0 bases from J, with 10 bases in between. Looked up from germline, CDR1 is MNHNY and CDR2 is SVGAGI (reference sequence). As DNA, the CDR3 is TGTGCCAGCAGTTACCTGTCGGGGGTGAACACTGAAGCTTTCTTT. This encodes CASSYLSGVNTEAFF.

The sample holds one count of this clone. The genes are TRBV6-2 or TRBV6-3 and TRBJ1-1, with 7 bases identical to TRBD1. The V and J ends lost 5 bases and 7 bases, in that order; junction bases with no gene match: 10. The V gene's germline CDR1 is MNHEY and CDR2 SVGEGT. The CDR3 loop spans 14 amino acids. CDR3 sequence reads: CASSPPQGRFEAFF. For the CDR3, the DNA is TGTGCCAGCAGTCCGCCACAGGGGCGATTTGAAGCTTTCTTT.

The chain is built from TRBV9 and TRBJ2-7, with 9 bases lining up with TRBD2. The germline V gene has CDR1 SGDLS and CDR2 YYNGEE. Unmatched junction bases numbered 7, after V lost 0 bases and J lost 0 bases. This CDR3 spans 17 amino acids. The CDR3 sequence is CASSVGLAGPTSYEQYF. CDR3 DNA: TGTGCCAGCAGCGTAGGGCTAGCGGGACCAACCTCCTACGAGCAGTACTTC.

This clone was recorded a few times. This sequence joins TRBV20-1 and TRBJ2-2, with 8 bases fitting TRBD2. Germline CDR1 DFQATT, CDR2 SNEGSKA (reference sequence). The CDR3 is 15 residues long. The V gene end was trimmed by 3 bases and the J gene end by 0 bases; junction bases not matched to a gene: 3. For the CDR3, the DNA is TGCAGTGCTAGTCGTAGCGGGGCGAACACCGGGGAGCTGTTTTTT. Its translation is CSASRSGANTGELFF.

This chain joins TRBV7-8 and TRBJ1-5; 9 nucleotides line up with TRBD1. The trim removed 6 bases at V and 4 bases at J, leaving 4 bases unmatched. CDR1 is SGHVS and CDR2 is FQNEAQ in the germline V gene. CDR3 length equals 14 residues. CDR3 region: CASSAGTGNQPQHF. The CDR3 DNA follows: TGTGCCAGCAGTGCCGGGACAGGGAATCAGCCCCAGCATTTT. Using reference TRBV7-8 and TRBJ1-5 for the parts outside the CDR3, the full variable domain is GAGVSQSPRYKVAKRGQDVALRCDPISGHVSLFWYQQALGQGPEFLTYFQNEAQLDKSGLPSDRFFAERPEGSVSTLKIQRTQQEDSAVYLCASSAGTGNQPQHFGDGTRLSIL.

The chain employs TRBV6-5 and TRBJ1-2; 7 bases line up with TRBD1. CDR3 length: 14 residues. Per the germline V gene, CDR1 is MNHEY and CDR2 is SVGAGI. Unmatched junction bases numbered 8, after V lost 5 bases and J lost 5 bases. The CDR3 DNA reads TGTGCCAGCAGTAAACTGACAGGGACTTATGGCTACACCTTC. Encoded protein: CASSKLTGTYGYTF.

This rearrangement joins TRBV29-1 to TRBJ2-2; 7 positions match TRBD2. The CDR3 sequence is 15 residues long. In germline, CDR1 is SQVTM, CDR2 ANQGSEA. V trimming: 0 bases; J trimming: 7 bases; junction bases outside the gene matches: 8. CDR3 in DNA: TGCAGCGTTGAAGATCGGGGGAGGGGTGACGGGGAGCTGTTTTTT. This sequence encodes CSVEDRGRGDGELFF.

The chain couples TRBV20-1 to TRBJ2-5; 10 bases are a match to TRBD2. Germline V gene lookup returns CDR1 DFQATT and CDR2 SNEGSKA (reference sequence). The CDR3 has 14 residues. Losses at the gene ends were 3 bases for V and 4 bases for J; bases not matched to a gene: 5. The CDR3 here is CSASRGTSVETQYF. The DNA of the CDR3 is TGCAGTGCTAGTAGGGGGACTAGCGTAGAGACCCAGTACTTC.

The gene calls are TRBV20-1 and TRBJ2-5; no clear D. Trimming took 3 bases from V and 8 from J, leaving 10 bases between them. In germline, CDR1 is DFQATT, CDR2 SNEGSKA (reference sequence). The CDR3 totals 11 residues. CDR3 sequence (DNA): TGCAGTGCTAGTTACGAGACTACCCAGTACTTC. Translation: CSASYETTQYF.

This chain links TRBV9 with TRBJ2-2, with D perhaps matching TRBD1 (6 bases). Germline loops: CDR1 SGDLS, CDR2 YYNGEE. CDR3 length: 15 amino acids. Trimming took off 4 bases at V and 3 bases at J, with 13 bases between the two ends. Here the CDR3 reads CASSQGRSYTGELFF. The CDR3 DNA sequence: TGTGCCAGCAGCCAGGGGCGGTCGTACACCGGGGAGCTGTTTTTT. Full variable domain (missing parts from reference TRBV9 and TRBJ2-2): DSGVTQTPKHLITATGQRVTLRCSPRSGDLSVYWYQQSLDQGLQFLIQYYNGEERAKGNILERFSAQQFPDLHSELNLSSLELGDSALYFCASSQGRSYTGELFFGEGSRLTVL.

A few counts support this clone. The chain uses TRBV4-2 and TRBJ2-7; TRBD2 agrees at 11 bases. This CDR3 contains 15 residues. The junction had 2 bases not matched to a gene; V was cut back by 1 base and J by 3 bases. CDR1 LGHNA and CDR2 YNFKEQ come from the germline V gene. CDR3 protein: CASSQAGTSGYEQYF. The DNA of the CDR3 is TGTGCCAGCAGCCAAGCAGGGACTAGCGGCTACGAGCAGTACTTC.